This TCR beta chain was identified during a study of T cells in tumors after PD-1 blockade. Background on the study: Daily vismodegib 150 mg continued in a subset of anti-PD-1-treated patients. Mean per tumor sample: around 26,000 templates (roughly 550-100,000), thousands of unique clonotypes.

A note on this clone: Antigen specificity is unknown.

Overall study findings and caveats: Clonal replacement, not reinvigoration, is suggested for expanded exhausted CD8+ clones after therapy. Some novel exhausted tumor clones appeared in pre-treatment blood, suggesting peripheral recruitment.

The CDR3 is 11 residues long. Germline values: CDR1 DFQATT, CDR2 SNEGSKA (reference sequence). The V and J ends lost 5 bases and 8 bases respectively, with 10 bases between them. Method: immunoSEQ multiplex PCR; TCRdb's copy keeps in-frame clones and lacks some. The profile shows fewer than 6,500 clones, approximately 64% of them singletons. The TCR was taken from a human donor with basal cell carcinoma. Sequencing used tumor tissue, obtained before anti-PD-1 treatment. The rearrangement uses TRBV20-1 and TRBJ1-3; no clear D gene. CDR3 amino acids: CSAQSADTIYF. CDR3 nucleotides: TGCAGTGCTCAATCTGCGGACACCATATATTTT.